This T cell receptor (beta chain) is drawn from a study of response to subunit inactivated influenza vaccine. Study findings and constraints: New T cells are recruited in small numbers by each seasonal influenza vaccination, according to the authors' suggestion.

Note on this clonotype: Antigen: not known.

TCRdb redid the calling of the RT-PCR reads with MiXCR, one entry per CDR3 protein. The sample carries around 500,000 distinct CDR3 sequences, 11% recorded once. CDR1 and CDR2 (germline): PRHDT, FYEKMQ (reference sequence). J lost 10 bases, V lost 3 bases, and 10 bases had no gene match. The length of the CDR3 is 15 residues. Sequences were derived from PBMCs from blood, sampled more than 35 days after vaccination. The chain is built from TRBV13 and TRBJ2-1; 9 bases fit TRBD2. The source is a man aged 45-65 years who received an inactivated influenza vaccine. CDR3: CASSLTPGLAAEQFF. CDR3 bases: TGTGCCAGCAGCTTGACGCCGGGACTAGCAGCCGAGCAGTTCTTC.